This TCR beta chain was recovered during a study of long-term antiretroviral therapy in people with HIV. Across the study: The study's earliest collections predate the 2015 immediate-ART recommendation by about a decade. Study-wide findings and caveats: Clonal expansions arising prior to ART prevailed in the repertoire at every time point.

The run of the v3.0 immunoSEQ assay was at survey level. Produced via immunoSEQ multiplex PCR; TCRdb's table is partial and in-frame only. The data show some 40,000 clones, 86% seen once. A remark on this clone: The antigen remains unidentified.

This CDR3 has 14 residues. Germline trimming cut 4 bases from V and 0 bases from J; bases unmatched to any gene: 2. Per germline, CDR1 SGHDT and CDR2 YYEEEE. This receptor was obtained from a woman in her 50s with HIV. The V call is TRBV5-6, the J call TRBJ2-7; TRBD1 matches at 9 bases. The sequencing used unsorted PBMCs, collected 1.2 years after starting antiretroviral therapy. CDR3 nucleotides: TGTGCCAGCAGCGGACAGGGGAGCTCCTACGAGCAGTACTTC. Its protein is CASSGQGSSYEQYF.